The sequence of this T cell receptor beta chain was determined in a study of vaccination and CD4 T cells after COVID-19. This clonotype was seen a single time. What it recognizes is unknown. The Oncomine TCR Beta short-read assay was applied to DNA of cultured CD4+ T cells. TCRdb fed the PCR reads into MiXCR, producing one record per CDR3 protein. The sample has approximately 15,000 distinct CDR3 sequences, about 57% seen once. Indicated treatment: roughly 10-day PBMC culture with coronavirus spike peptide pools or control peptides (ViraFEST assay). CDR3 length: 15 residues. The junction had 5 bases not matched to a gene; V was cut back by 4 bases and J by 7 bases. Looked up from germline, CDR1 is KGHSH and CDR2 is LQKENI.

This chain joins TRBV18 and TRBJ1-4; the match to TRBD1 covers 11 bases. The clonotype originates from a human donor who had recovered from COVID-19. The specimen was CD4+ T cells from blood, cultured in vitro. As DNA, the CDR3 is TGTGCCAGCTCACGCCCGGGACAGGGGGGTGAAAAACTGTTTTTT. As protein: CASSRPGQGGEKLFF.